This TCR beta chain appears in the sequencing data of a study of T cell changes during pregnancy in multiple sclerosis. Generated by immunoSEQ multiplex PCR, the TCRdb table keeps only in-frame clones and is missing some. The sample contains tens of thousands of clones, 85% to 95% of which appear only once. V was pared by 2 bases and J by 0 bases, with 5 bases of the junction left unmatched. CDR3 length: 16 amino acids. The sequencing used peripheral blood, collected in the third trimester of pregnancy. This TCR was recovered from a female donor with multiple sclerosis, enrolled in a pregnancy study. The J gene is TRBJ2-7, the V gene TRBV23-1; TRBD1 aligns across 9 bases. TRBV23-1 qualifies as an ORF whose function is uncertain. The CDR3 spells CASSQTGTGSSYEQYF. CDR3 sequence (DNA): TGCGCCAGCAGTCAAACCGGGACAGGGAGCTCCTACGAGCAGTACTTC.